The clone carrying this T cell receptor beta chain turned up a few times. Its antigen remains unknown. The data derive from a study of T-cell reconstitution after alpha-beta-depleted transplantation in children. General study findings and limits: Expanded graft clones numbering several hundred reportedly gave rise to alpha-beta T cells about two months after transplant. Newly produced T cells mostly accounted for T-cell counts and diversity one year post-transplant.

V lost 4 bases and J 7 bases, leaving 13 bases between the germline ends. The CDR3 runs 14 residues. Germline CDR1 is LGHDT and CDR2 is YNNKEL (reference sequence). Library preparation (for TCRbeta) was performed with unique molecular identifiers. TCRdb fed the PCR reads into MiXCR, producing one record per CDR3 protein. This table holds about 350,000 distinct CDR3 sequences, 15% to 20% found once. This sequence joins TRBV3-1 and TRBJ1-4; D is possibly TRBD1 (6 bases). The specimen was PBMCs, mostly from graft donor cells, collected 360 days after TCRalphabeta/CD19-depleted stem cell transplant. This TCR was sampled from a male patient between 2 and 15 years old who had a stem cell transplant for acute lymphoblastic leukemia, so the T cells may come from the graft donor. The CDR3 DNA is TGTGCCAGCAGCCGAGCAGGGGTGATTGAAAAACTGTTTTTT. Translation: CASSRAGVIEKLFF.